The 5 T cell receptor beta chains below all came from one sample that was sequenced in a study of radiotherapy plus CTLA-4 blockade in lung cancer. Profiling relied on immunoSEQ multiplex PCR, and the TCRdb table lists in-frame clones only, not all of them. This sample has some 77,000 clones, with approximately 86% found just once. The specimen comprised peripheral blood, sampled from a patient treated with radiotherapy plus ipilimumab. These TCRs come from a human donor with non-small cell lung cancer who had a partial response to radiotherapy plus ipilimumab.

This chain joins TRBV2 and TRBJ2-5; the D is unclear. Trimming shortened V by 8 bases and J by 2 bases, and 15 bases separated the two germline ends. Germline V gene lookup returns CDR1 SNHLY and CDR2 FYNNEI. The CDR3 loop spans 14 amino acids. CDR3 DNA: TGTGCCAGCCGATGGGCTGGCCTGCAAGAGACCCAGTACTTC. Its protein is CASRWAGLQETQYF.

The rearrangement links TRBV2 to TRBJ1-5; 10 bases fit TRBD1. CDR3 length: 17 amino acids. V shed 6 bases and J 2 bases; nucleotides not matched to a gene: 10. Germline CDR1 is SNHLY and CDR2 is FYNNEI. CDR3 region: CASSGGQGVLGNQPQHF. In DNA, the CDR3 is TGTGCCAGCAGCGGTGGACAGGGGGTCTTGGGCAATCAGCCCCAGCATTTT. The full variable domain, its missing parts supplied by reference TRBV2 and TRBJ1-5, is EPEVTQTPSHQVTQMGQEVILRCVPISNHLYFYWYRQILGQKVEFLVSFYNNEISEKSEIFDDQFSVERPDGSNFTLKIRSTKLEDSAMYFCASSGGQGVLGNQPQHFGDGTRLSIL.

In nucleotides, the CDR3 is TGTGCCAGCTCACCAGTGGATCAGGGAATCGCCTATGGCTACACCTTC. It specifies CASSPVDQGIAYGYTF. This chain links TRBV18 with TRBJ1-2, with TRBD1 as a possible D gene (5 bases). Germline CDR1 KGHSH, CDR2 LQKENI. The CDR3 consists of 16 residues. V lost 2 bases to trimming and J lost 4 bases, with 17 bases between them.

This chain joins TRBV5-5 and TRBJ2-7; 7 positions match TRBD2. There are 14 residues in the CDR3. CDR1 and CDR2 from the germline V gene are SGHKS and YYEKEE (reference sequence). V trimming: 4 bases; J trimming: 2 bases; junction bases outside the gene matches: 6. The chain's CDR3 is CASSHTSATYEQYF. The CDR3 coding sequence is TGTGCCAGCAGCCACACTAGCGCTACCTACGAGCAGTACTTC. Supplemented by reference TRBV5-5 and TRBJ2-7, the full variable domain reads DAGVTQSPTHLIKTRGQQVTLRCSPISGHKSVSWYQQVLGQGPQFIFQYYEKEERGRGNFPDRFSARQFPNYSSELNVNALLLGDSALYLCASSHTSATYEQYFGPGTRLTVT.

The rearrangement joins TRBV5-4 to TRBJ2-1; 8 bases agree with TRBD2. In germline, CDR1 is SGHNT, CDR2 YYREEE (reference sequence). The V segment lost 4 bases and the J segment 3 bases; nucleotides outside the gene matches: 15. The length of the CDR3 is 18 residues. Here the CDR3 DNA reads TGTGCCAGCAGCGCGGACCCCCCCGGGACTAGTTACTACAATGAGCAGTTCTTC. It is translated as CASSADPPGTSYYNEQFF.